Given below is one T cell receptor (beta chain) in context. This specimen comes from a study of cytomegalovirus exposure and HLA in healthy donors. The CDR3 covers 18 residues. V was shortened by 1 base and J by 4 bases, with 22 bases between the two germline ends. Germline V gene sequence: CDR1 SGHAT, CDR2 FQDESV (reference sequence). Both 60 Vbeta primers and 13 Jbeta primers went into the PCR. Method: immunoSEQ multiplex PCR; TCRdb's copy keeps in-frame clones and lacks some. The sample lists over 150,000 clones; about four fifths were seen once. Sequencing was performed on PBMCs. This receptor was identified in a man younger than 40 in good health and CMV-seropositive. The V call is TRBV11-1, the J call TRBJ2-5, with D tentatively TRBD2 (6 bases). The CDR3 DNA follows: TGTGCCAGCAGCTTAGGAAGATCGGTGACGGGGGAGGCAGAGACCCAGTACTTC. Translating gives CASSLGRSVTGEAETQYF. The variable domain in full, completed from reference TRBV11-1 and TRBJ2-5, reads EAEVAQSPRYKITEKSQAVAFWCDPISGHATLYWYRQILGQGPELLVQFQDESVVDDSQLPKDRFSAERLKGVDSTLKIQPAELGDSAMYLCASSLGRSVTGEAETQYFGPGTRLLVL.